A selection of T cell receptor beta chains follows, all from one sample in a study of blood T cell repertoires in COVID-19. The repertoire was sequenced with immunoSEQ multiplex PCR; TCRdb's copy has only in-frame clones and lacks some. The table records roughly 150,000 clones, 60% to 80% of them present only once. The specimen was peripheral blood. Source of these receptors: a man aged 55 to 70 who had recovered from COVID-19. Each CDR3 is given with its conserved first and last residue. Fields, in order: clone size, D gene, J gene, V gene, CDR3 DNA, CDR3 protein. The D gene is left open where the match is weak. Rows give clone size only sometimes, using once, few, many, or a class for an expanded clone.

.,.,TRBJ2-7,TRBV5-4,TGTGCCAGCAGCCATGGGACACCCGATTACGAGCAGTACTTC,CASSHGTPDYEQYF
.,.,TRBJ2-3,TRBV7-2,TGTGCCAGCAGCCCAGGGGATATCACAGATACGCAGTATTTT,CASSPGDITDTQYF
.,TRBD1,TRBJ1-5,TRBV19,TGTGCCAGTAGCAACCCCGGGACAGGGCGCAATCAGCCCCAGCATTTT,CASSNPGTGRNQPQHF
.,TRBD1,TRBJ1-3,TRBV27,TGTGCCAGCAGTGAGGGACAGTTCGCTGGAAACACCATATATTTT,CASSEGQFAGNTIYF
.,TRBD1,TRBJ1-2,TRBV4-1,TGCGCCAGCAGCCAAGAGGGCCCAGGGGGCAAGGTCTATGGCTACACCTTC,CASSQEGPGGKVYGYTF
.,TRBD1,TRBJ1-2,TRBV7-9,TGTGCCAGCAGCTCCGGGACAGACTATTTTAACTATGGCTACACCTTC,CASSSGTDYFNYGYTF
.,.,TRBJ1-5,TRBV6-5,TGTGCCAGCAGTTCCCCTCAAGGGGCTCATAATCAGCCCCAGCATTTT,CASSSPQGAHNQPQHF
few,TRBD2,TRBJ2-3,TRBV27,TGTGCCAGCAGTCCTTGGACTAGCGGCACAGATACGCAGTATTTT,CASSPWTSGTDTQYF
.,.,TRBJ1-4,TRBV7-2,TGTGCCAGCAGCTTACAGGAAGGTACTGGGGAAAAACTGTTTTTT,CASSLQEGTGEKLFF
once,.,TRBJ2-7,TRBV6-6,TGTGCCAGCAGCCCCTCCCGCGGGCAGTACTTC,CASSPSRGQYF
few,TRBD1,TRBJ2-5,TRBV7-2,TGTGCCAGCAGCTCGGACAGGGCCGAGACCCAGTACTTC,CASSSDRAETQYF
.,.,TRBJ2-7,TRBV19,TGTGCCAGTAGTATAGATACCGGGACTTTTCCCTACGAGCAGTACTTC,CASSIDTGTFPYEQYF
.,TRBD1,TRBJ1-2,TRBV7-2,TGTGCCAGCAGCCCTGACAGGGGTAACTATGGCTACACCTTC,CASSPDRGNYGYTF
.,.,TRBJ2-5,TRBV9,TGTGCCAGCAGCGTCCAGGGGGGTGAGACCCAGTACTTC,CASSVQGGETQYF
.,TRBD1,TRBJ2-6,TRBV10-3,TGTGCCATCAGTGAAAGCCAGGGGGCAAGGTCTGGGGCCAACGTCCTGACTTTC,CAISESQGARSGANVLTF
.,.,TRBJ1-1,TRBV12-5,TGTGCTAGTGGTTTGGACAGTAACACTGAAGCTTTCTTT,CASGLDSNTEAFF
once,TRBD2,TRBJ2-3,TRBV7-2,TGTGCCAGCAGCGCCAGCGGCGGGAGTCGCGCAGATACGCAGTATTTT,CASSASGGSRADTQYF
.,TRBD2,TRBJ2-1,TRBV2,TGTGCCAGCACCTCGGGTAGCGGGGGATGGGATGAGCAGTTCTTC,CASTSGSGGWDEQFF
.,TRBD2,TRBJ2-2,TRBV11-2,TGTGCCAGCAGCTTAGGGGGACTAGCGGGCACCGGGGAGCTGTTTTTT,CASSLGGLAGTGELFF
.,TRBD2,TRBJ2-1,TRBV29-1,TGCAGCGTTGACTTGCCGGGGGGTTACAATGAGCAGTTCTTC,CSVDLPGGYNEQFF
.,.,TRBJ2-3,TRBV7-2,TGTGCCAGCAGCTTAGGGGCGGGGGCTAGCACAGATACGCAGTATTTT,CASSLGAGASTDTQYF
.,.,TRBJ2-7,TRBV6-2/TRBV6-3,TGTGCCAGCAGCTGGACTGCGGGGGAGCAGTACTTC,CASSWTAGEQYF
.,.,TRBJ2-7,TRBV9,TGTGCCAGCAGCCTCCAGGGTTCGAACGAGCAGTACTTC,CASSLQGSNEQYF
.,TRBD2,TRBJ2-7,TRBV20-1,TGCAGTGCCCCGGGAGGAGACGAGCAGTACTTC,CSAPGGDEQYF
.,.,TRBJ2-7,TRBV28,TGTGCCAGCTCTCAGGTCGCAGGGCCCACCTACGAGCAGTACTTC,CASSQVAGPTYEQYF
.,TRBD1,TRBJ1-1,TRBV6-6,TGTGCCAGCAGCCCCGGGACAGGCCCGAACACTGAAGCTTTCTTT,CASSPGTGPNTEAFF
.,.,TRBJ1-4,TRBV15,TGTGCCACCAGCACACTGTCCGATATAAGTAATGAAAAACTGTTTTTT,CATSTLSDISNEKLFF
.,TRBD1,TRBJ1-1,TRBV25-1,TGTGCCAGCAGTGAACAGAGGACAGGGGTTAAGGACACTGAAGCTTTCTTT,CASSEQRTGVKDTEAFF
.,.,TRBJ1-2,TRBV10-3,TGTGCCATCAGTGAGTCCCTGACCTTCGGAAGAGGAGGCTACACCTTC,CAISESLTFGRGGYTF
.,TRBD1,TRBJ2-2,TRBV29-1,TGCAGCTTTAGGACAGGGGGGTACACCGGGGAGCTGTTTTTT,CSFRTGGYTGELFF
.,TRBD2,TRBJ2-5,TRBV30,TGTGCCTCCTATCCGGGACTAGCGGGCCAAGAGACCCAGTACTTC,CASYPGLAGQETQYF
.,.,TRBJ1-2,TRBV19,TGTGCCAGTAGTATAGGTCCAGGGAAATATGGCTACACCTTC,CASSIGPGKYGYTF
.,TRBD1,TRBJ2-1,TRBV9,TGTGCCAGCAGCGTAGAGGGACAGCGTTACAATGAGCAGTTCTTC,CASSVEGQRYNEQFF
few,.,TRBJ2-7,TRBV14,TGTGCCAGCAGCCAAGATACGGGAACCTACGAGCAGTACTTC,CASSQDTGTYEQYF
.,.,TRBJ1-5,TRBV18,TGTGCCAGCTCACCAGGGCCCAATCAGCCCCAGCATTTT,CASSPGPNQPQHF
.,TRBD1,TRBJ2-5,TRBV25-1,TGTGCCAGCACCCAGACAGGGGGCGTAGGAGAGACCCAGTACTTC,CASTQTGGVGETQYF
.,.,TRBJ2-1,TRBV5-6,TGTGCCAGCAGCCTCGGTGAGGGCGGCTATTACAATGAGCAGTTCTTC,CASSLGEGGYYNEQFF
.,TRBD1,TRBJ1-6,TRBV6-5,TGTGCCAGCAGTAGCAGGGGGCTTGTTAATTCACCCCTCCACTTT,CASSSRGLVNSPLHF
.,TRBD1,TRBJ1-3,TRBV5-4,TGTGCCAGCAGTCCGGACAGGGCCGGAAACACCATATATTTT,CASSPDRAGNTIYF
few,.,TRBJ2-2,TRBV24-1,TGTGCCACCAGTGACCCAGGGCCCGGGGAGCTGTTTTTT,CATSDPGPGELFF
once,.,TRBJ2-5,TRBV6-5,TGTGCCAGCCGACAGCAAGAGACCCAGTACTTC,CASRQQETQYF
.,.,TRBJ2-4,TRBV6-2/TRBV6-3,TGTGCCAGCAGTTACTCGGACTACCTAGCCAAAAACATTCAGTACTTC,CASSYSDYLAKNIQYF
.,TRBD2,TRBJ2-6,TRBV5-1,TGCGCCAGCAGCGCCGGGAGGGGGACTGGGGCCAACGTCCTGACTTTC,CASSAGRGTGANVLTF
.,.,TRBJ2-2,TRBV5-1,TGCGCCAGCAGCGATACAGCCGGAAACACCGGGGAGCTGTTTTTT,CASSDTAGNTGELFF
once,TRBD1,TRBJ1-1,TRBV7-9,TGTGCCAGCAGCCAACAGGGGGGCGCTTTCTTT,CASSQQGGAFF
.,TRBD2,TRBJ2-3,TRBV19,TGTGCCAGTAGTATACTAGCGGGGGCCCTCACAGATACGCAGTATTTT,CASSILAGALTDTQYF
many,.,TRBJ2-7,TRBV7-3,TGTGCCAGCAGCTTTAACCCCGGGGGCGAGCAGTACTTC,CASSFNPGGEQYF
.,.,TRBJ1-1,TRBV5-5,TGTGCCAGCAGCCCCGGGGGGGGCACTGAAGCTTTCTTT,CASSPGGGTEAFF
.,.,TRBJ1-3,TRBV4-3,TGCGCCAGCAGCCCTACAGGGATGGAAGGAAACACCATATATTTT,CASSPTGMEGNTIYF
.,TRBD1,TRBJ2-7,TRBV6-5,TGTGCCAGCAGTTACGCCGGGACAGGGGGCGCGGGCGAGCAGTACTTC,CASSYAGTGGAGEQYF
.,TRBD2,TRBJ2-1,TRBV10-3,TGTGCCATCAGTGAGTCGATGGCTAGCGGGGGGGGGCAGTTCTTC,CAISESMASGGGQFF
.,.,TRBJ1-2,TRBV27,TGTGCCAGCAGTCCCTCGACCCCAGGTACCAGCCGGCCATCTAACTATGGCTACACCTTC,CASSPSTPGTSRPSNYGYTF